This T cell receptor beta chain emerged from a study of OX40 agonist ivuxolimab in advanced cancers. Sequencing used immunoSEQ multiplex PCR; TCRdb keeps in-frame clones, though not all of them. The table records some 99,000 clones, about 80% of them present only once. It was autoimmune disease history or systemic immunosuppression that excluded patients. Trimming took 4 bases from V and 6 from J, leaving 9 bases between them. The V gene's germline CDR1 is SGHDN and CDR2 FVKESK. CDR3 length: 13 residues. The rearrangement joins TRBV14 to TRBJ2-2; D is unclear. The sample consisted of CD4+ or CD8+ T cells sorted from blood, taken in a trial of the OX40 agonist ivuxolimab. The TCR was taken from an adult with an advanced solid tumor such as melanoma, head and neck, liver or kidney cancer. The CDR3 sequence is CASSREVSGELFF. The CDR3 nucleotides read TGTGCCAGCAGCCGGGAAGTGTCCGGGGAGCTGTTTTTT.